A selection of T cell receptor beta chains follows, all from one sample in a study of human T cells and chemical hapten exposure. TCRdb ran MiXCR on the RACE reads and lists one entry per CDR3 protein. The repertoire consists of about 64,000 distinct CDR3 sequences, with around 10% occurring once and the leading ten covering 3% to 4.5%. Sequencing was performed on whole blood, taken in connection with sensitization to the hapten diphenylcyclopropenone (DPC). The receptors were sampled from a woman aged 40 to 50 with alopecia areata. Some clones in this sample may be carry-over from other donors' samples. Each CDR3 is given with its conserved first and last residue. Each record gives: J gene, clone size, D gene, V gene, CDR3 protein, CDR3 DNA. A D gene is named only where the DNA matches it firmly. Size is omitted from some rows. Given values are once, few, many or a class for expanded clones.

j_call: TRBJ1-5
clone_size: few
d_call: -
v_call: TRBV6-1
cdr3_aa: CASSEALRMNQPQHF
cdr3_nt: TGTGCCAGCAGTGAAGCGCTTCGGATGAATCAGCCCCAGCATTTT

j_call: TRBJ1-6
clone_size: few
d_call: -
v_call: TRBV4-3
cdr3_aa: CASSQDRGGNSPLHF
cdr3_nt: TGCGCCAGCAGCCAAGATAGGGGGGGAAATTCACCCCTCCACTTT

j_call: TRBJ2-1
clone_size: few
d_call: -
v_call: TRBV15
cdr3_aa: CATSRVIPEPSSYNEQFF
cdr3_nt: TGTGCCACCAGCAGAGTTATCCCGGAGCCGAGCTCCTACAATGAGCAGTTCTTC

j_call: TRBJ2-2
clone_size: many
d_call: TRBD1
v_call: TRBV7-3
cdr3_aa: CASSLTRDRGSGELFF
cdr3_nt: TGTGCCAGCAGCTTGACCCGGGACAGGGGCTCCGGGGAGCTGTTTTTT

j_call: TRBJ1-2
clone_size: many
d_call: TRBD1
v_call: TRBV27
cdr3_aa: CASSLYGRQGGLWGYGYTF
cdr3_nt: TGTGCCAGCAGTTTATACGGACGACAGGGAGGGCTTTGGGGCTATGGCTACACCTTC

j_call: TRBJ2-7
clone_size: many
d_call: -
v_call: TRBV7-2
cdr3_aa: CASSHRGASVYEQYF
cdr3_nt: TGTGCCAGCAGCCACCGGGGGGCTTCGGTCTACGAGCAGTACTTC

j_call: TRBJ2-1
clone_size: few
d_call: TRBD2
v_call: TRBV4-1
cdr3_aa: CASTIAGDSYNEQFF
cdr3_nt: TGCGCCAGCACCATAGCGGGAGACTCCTACAATGAGCAGTTCTTC

j_call: TRBJ2-1
clone_size: -
d_call: TRBD2
v_call: TRBV20-1
cdr3_aa: CSASTSGRLNEQFF
cdr3_nt: TGCAGTGCTAGTACTAGCGGGAGATTGAATGAGCAGTTCTTC

j_call: TRBJ1-1
clone_size: few
d_call: -
v_call: TRBV7-8
cdr3_aa: CASSSGLPENTEAFF
cdr3_nt: TGTGCCAGCAGCTCTGGTCTGCCGGAGAACACTGAAGCTTTCTTT

j_call: TRBJ1-1
clone_size: few
d_call: -
v_call: TRBV9
cdr3_aa: CASSVPTGNTEAFF
cdr3_nt: TGTGCCAGCAGCGTACCGACAGGGAACACTGAAGCTTTCTTT

j_call: TRBJ2-7
clone_size: many
d_call: TRBD2
v_call: TRBV12-3/TRBV12-4
cdr3_aa: CALVRLAGGYEQYF
cdr3_nt: TGTGCCCTGGTACGGCTAGCGGGAGGCTACGAGCAGTACTTC

j_call: TRBJ2-1
clone_size: few
d_call: TRBD2
v_call: TRBV3-1
cdr3_aa: CASSQMPGTSYNEQFF
cdr3_nt: TGTGCCAGCAGCCAGATGCCCGGGACTAGTTATAATGAGCAGTTCTTC

j_call: TRBJ2-1
clone_size: -
d_call: TRBD2
v_call: TRBV4-3
cdr3_aa: CASRQTSGDYNELFF
cdr3_nt: TGCGCCAGCAGACAGACTAGCGGGGATTACAATGAGCTGTTCTTC

j_call: TRBJ2-7
clone_size: many
d_call: -
v_call: TRBV28
cdr3_aa: CASSLARELYEQYF
cdr3_nt: TGTGCCAGCAGTTTAGCGAGGGAGCTATACGAGCAGTACTTC

j_call: TRBJ2-4
clone_size: few
d_call: -
v_call: TRBV7-2
cdr3_aa: CASSSGPQKNIQYF
cdr3_nt: TGTGCCAGCAGCTCCGGACCTCAAAAAAACATTCAGTACTTC

j_call: TRBJ2-7
clone_size: -
d_call: TRBD2
v_call: TRBV2
cdr3_aa: CASSGLAGVSYEQYF
cdr3_nt: TGTGCCAGCAGTGGACTAGCGGGAGTATCCTACGAGCAGTACTTC

j_call: TRBJ2-1
clone_size: -
d_call: -
v_call: TRBV29-1
cdr3_aa: CSVLRNEQFF
cdr3_nt: TGCAGCGTTTTACGCAATGAGCAGTTCTTC

j_call: TRBJ1-1
clone_size: many
d_call: -
v_call: TRBV14
cdr3_aa: CASSQRGGWAFF
cdr3_nt: TGTGCCAGCAGTCAACGCGGCGGTTGGGCTTTCTTT

j_call: TRBJ2-3
clone_size: many
d_call: TRBD1
v_call: TRBV10-3
cdr3_aa: CAISESTAGQGTDTQYF
cdr3_nt: TGTGCCATCAGTGAGTCAACTGCGGGACAGGGGACAGATACGCAGTATTTT

j_call: TRBJ2-7
clone_size: -
d_call: -
v_call: TRBV12-5
cdr3_aa: CASGPRRHEQYF
cdr3_nt: TGTGCTAGTGGTCCCCGTCGCCACGAGCAGTACTTC

j_call: TRBJ2-2
clone_size: many
d_call: TRBD1
v_call: TRBV7-7
cdr3_aa: CASSSTGAAGELFF
cdr3_nt: TGTGCTAGCAGCTCGACAGGGGCGGCCGGGGAGCTGTTTTTT

j_call: TRBJ2-2
clone_size: few
d_call: TRBD1
v_call: TRBV29-1
cdr3_aa: CSVRDRDSRAGELFF
cdr3_nt: TGCAGCGTGCGGGACAGGGATTCTCGGGCCGGGGAGCTGTTTTTT

j_call: TRBJ2-3
clone_size: few
d_call: -
v_call: TRBV7-2
cdr3_aa: CASSLNPGTPQYF
cdr3_nt: TGTGCCAGCAGCTTAAATCCGGGGACCCCGCAGTATTTT

j_call: TRBJ2-7
clone_size: -
d_call: -
v_call: TRBV11-3
cdr3_aa: CASSQGLGGGYEQYF
cdr3_nt: TGTGCCAGCAGCCAGGGGCTGGGCGGTGGTTACGAGCAGTACTTC

j_call: TRBJ2-2
clone_size: many
d_call: -
v_call: TRBV10-1
cdr3_aa: CATQRNTGELFF
cdr3_nt: TGCGCCACTCAAAGGAACACCGGGGAGCTGTTTTTT

j_call: TRBJ1-2
clone_size: few
d_call: TRBD1
v_call: TRBV19
cdr3_aa: CASLRGQGTSGYGYTF
cdr3_nt: TGTGCCAGCCTCAGGGGACAGGGAACTTCGGGCTATGGCTACACCTTC

j_call: TRBJ2-7
clone_size: many
d_call: -
v_call: TRBV20-1
cdr3_aa: CSASGKYEQYF
cdr3_nt: TGCAGTGCTAGCGGAAAATACGAGCAGTACTTC

j_call: TRBJ2-2
clone_size: many
d_call: TRBD2
v_call: TRBV5-4
cdr3_aa: CASSRPWGGANTGELFF
cdr3_nt: TGTGCCAGCAGCCGTCCCTGGGGGGGTGCGAACACCGGGGAGCTGTTTTTT

j_call: TRBJ2-5
clone_size: few
d_call: -
v_call: TRBV6-2/TRBV6-3
cdr3_aa: CASSARETWESQYF
cdr3_nt: TGTGCCAGCAGTGCAAGAGAGACATGGGAGTCCCAGTACTTC

j_call: TRBJ1-2
clone_size: few
d_call: TRBD1
v_call: TRBV10-1
cdr3_aa: CASSESLRGTGGSYGYTF
cdr3_nt: TGCGCCAGCAGTGAGTCGCTTCGTGGGACAGGGGGCTCCTATGGCTACACCTTC

j_call: TRBJ1-5
clone_size: -
d_call: -
v_call: TRBV29-1
cdr3_aa: CSVAGSNSNQPQHF
cdr3_nt: TGCAGCGTTGCGGGGTCTAATAGCAATCAGCCCCAGCATTTT

j_call: TRBJ2-1
clone_size: many
d_call: TRBD2
v_call: TRBV7-9
cdr3_aa: CASSLSLSTRLAGGPMVPEQFF
cdr3_nt: TGTGCCAGCAGCTTATCGCTCTCTACTAGACTAGCGGGAGGGCCGATGGTCCCTGAGCAGTTCTTC

j_call: TRBJ2-7
clone_size: few
d_call: -
v_call: TRBV29-1
cdr3_aa: CSASPGFGYEQYF
cdr3_nt: TGCAGCGCCTCCCCCGGGTTTGGCTACGAGCAGTACTTC

j_call: TRBJ2-1
clone_size: -
d_call: -
v_call: TRBV29-1
cdr3_aa: CSVGLEIREQFF
cdr3_nt: TGCAGCGTTGGTCTAGAAATTCGTGAGCAGTTCTTC

j_call: TRBJ1-6
clone_size: -
d_call: TRBD1
v_call: TRBV20-1
cdr3_aa: CSARAPGTGYNSPLHF
cdr3_nt: TGCAGTGCTAGAGCCCCGGGGACAGGTTATAATTCACCCCTCCACTTT

j_call: TRBJ2-2
clone_size: -
d_call: TRBD1
v_call: TRBV12-3/TRBV12-4
cdr3_aa: CASRWDRTNTGELFF
cdr3_nt: TGTGCCAGCAGGTGGGACAGGACGAACACCGGGGAGCTGTTTTTT

j_call: TRBJ2-7
clone_size: many
d_call: -
v_call: TRBV29-1
cdr3_aa: CSVEAGPGQYF
cdr3_nt: TGCAGCGTTGAAGCGGGACCCGGGCAGTACTTC

j_call: TRBJ2-1
clone_size: few
d_call: -
v_call: TRBV24-1
cdr3_aa: CATSPGAPRNEQFF
cdr3_nt: TGTGCCACCAGTCCAGGGGCCCCGAGGAATGAGCAGTTCTTC

j_call: TRBJ2-7
clone_size: few
d_call: TRBD2
v_call: TRBV9
cdr3_aa: CASSMGLGNEQYF
cdr3_nt: TGTGCCAGCAGCATGGGACTAGGAAACGAGCAGTACTTC

j_call: TRBJ2-7
clone_size: few
d_call: -
v_call: TRBV11-2
cdr3_aa: CASSPARAIPPYEQYF
cdr3_nt: TGTGCCAGCAGCCCCGCCCGGGCCATCCCTCCGTATGAGCAGTACTTC

j_call: TRBJ1-1
clone_size: many
d_call: -
v_call: TRBV6-2/TRBV6-3
cdr3_aa: CASSYDSLLRPEAFF
cdr3_nt: TGTGCCAGCAGTTACGACAGCCTCCTCAGGCCTGAAGCTTTCTTT

j_call: TRBJ2-3
clone_size: -
d_call: TRBD2
v_call: TRBV2
cdr3_aa: CASSEELGLAEAGDTQYF
cdr3_nt: TGTGCCAGCAGTGAAGAGTTGGGACTAGCGGAAGCGGGAGATACGCAGTATTTT

j_call: TRBJ2-7
clone_size: -
d_call: TRBD2
v_call: TRBV29-1
cdr3_aa: CSVAVPAGGMGYEQYF
cdr3_nt: TGCAGCGTTGCGGTCCCGGCGGGAGGGATGGGCTACGAGCAGTACTTC

j_call: TRBJ1-1
clone_size: many
d_call: TRBD1
v_call: TRBV20-1
cdr3_aa: CSYYTGQGPNTEAFF
cdr3_nt: TGCAGTTATTATACGGGACAGGGGCCCAACACTGAAGCTTTCTTT

j_call: TRBJ1-2
clone_size: few
d_call: -
v_call: TRBV29-1
cdr3_aa: CSVEGGTHYGYTF
cdr3_nt: TGCAGCGTTGAAGGAGGGACTCATTATGGCTACACCTTC

j_call: TRBJ2-1
clone_size: few
d_call: TRBD1
v_call: TRBV4-2
cdr3_aa: CASSQDQDRGGNEQFF
cdr3_nt: TGTGCCAGCAGCCAAGACCAGGACAGGGGGGGCAATGAGCAGTTCTTC

j_call: TRBJ2-7
clone_size: -
d_call: TRBD2
v_call: TRBV5-4
cdr3_aa: CASSRTGLAGMGEQYF
cdr3_nt: TGTGCCAGCAGCCGGACGGGACTAGCGGGGATGGGGGAGCAGTACTTC

j_call: TRBJ1-1
clone_size: many
d_call: TRBD1
v_call: TRBV7-2
cdr3_aa: CASSPISGTGSTEAFF
cdr3_nt: TGTGCCAGCAGCCCAATCTCCGGGACAGGGAGCACTGAAGCTTTCTTT

j_call: TRBJ2-3
clone_size: many
d_call: -
v_call: TRBV7-2
cdr3_aa: CASSRAGAGADTQYF
cdr3_nt: TGTGCCAGCAGCCGTGCAGGAGCTGGAGCAGATACGCAGTATTTT

j_call: TRBJ1-4
clone_size: few
d_call: -
v_call: TRBV7-6
cdr3_aa: CASSDTHWGEKLFF
cdr3_nt: TGTGCCAGCAGCGATACACATTGGGGTGAAAAACTGTTTTTT

j_call: TRBJ2-6
clone_size: few
d_call: -
v_call: TRBV19
cdr3_aa: CASSKDSGANVLTF
cdr3_nt: TGTGCCAGTAGTAAGGACTCTGGGGCCAACGTCCTGACTTTC

j_call: TRBJ2-7
clone_size: many
d_call: TRBD1
v_call: TRBV29-1
cdr3_aa: CSVAGGQGFYEQYF
cdr3_nt: TGCAGCGTTGCAGGCGGACAGGGATTCTACGAGCAGTACTTC

j_call: TRBJ2-2
clone_size: -
d_call: TRBD2
v_call: TRBV19
cdr3_aa: CASCMGLETGELFF
cdr3_nt: TGTGCCAGTTGTATGGGACTAGAGACCGGGGAGCTGTTTTTT

j_call: TRBJ2-1
clone_size: many
d_call: TRBD2
v_call: TRBV5-6
cdr3_aa: CASSFGLAGGKEQFF
cdr3_nt: TGTGCCAGCAGCTTCGGACTAGCGGGGGGAAAAGAGCAGTTCTTC

j_call: TRBJ2-7
clone_size: -
d_call: -
v_call: TRBV7-9
cdr3_aa: CASSYARSYEQYF
cdr3_nt: TGTGCCAGCAGCTATGCACGTTCCTACGAGCAGTACTTC

j_call: TRBJ1-2
clone_size: few
d_call: -
v_call: TRBV20-1
cdr3_aa: CSARDLAKRLYGYTF
cdr3_nt: TGCAGTGCTAGAGACCTAGCGAAGCGGCTCTATGGCTACACCTTC

j_call: TRBJ2-7
clone_size: -
d_call: TRBD1
v_call: TRBV10-3
cdr3_aa: CAISESMTGGEQYF
cdr3_nt: TGTGCCATCAGTGAGTCGATGACAGGGGGCGAGCAGTACTTC

j_call: TRBJ1-1
clone_size: many
d_call: -
v_call: TRBV6-5
cdr3_aa: CASTQGGGAEAFF
cdr3_nt: TGTGCCAGCACCCAAGGTGGGGGGGCTGAAGCTTTCTTT

j_call: TRBJ2-7
clone_size: few
d_call: -
v_call: TRBV6-2/TRBV6-3
cdr3_aa: CASSYSNNPGRYEQYF
cdr3_nt: TGTGCCAGCAGTTACTCGAATAATCCAGGCCGCTACGAGCAGTACTTC

j_call: TRBJ1-2
clone_size: -
d_call: -
v_call: TRBV14
cdr3_aa: CASSQDLGGYGYTF
cdr3_nt: TGTGCCAGCAGCCAAGATCTAGGGGGATACGGCTACACCTTC